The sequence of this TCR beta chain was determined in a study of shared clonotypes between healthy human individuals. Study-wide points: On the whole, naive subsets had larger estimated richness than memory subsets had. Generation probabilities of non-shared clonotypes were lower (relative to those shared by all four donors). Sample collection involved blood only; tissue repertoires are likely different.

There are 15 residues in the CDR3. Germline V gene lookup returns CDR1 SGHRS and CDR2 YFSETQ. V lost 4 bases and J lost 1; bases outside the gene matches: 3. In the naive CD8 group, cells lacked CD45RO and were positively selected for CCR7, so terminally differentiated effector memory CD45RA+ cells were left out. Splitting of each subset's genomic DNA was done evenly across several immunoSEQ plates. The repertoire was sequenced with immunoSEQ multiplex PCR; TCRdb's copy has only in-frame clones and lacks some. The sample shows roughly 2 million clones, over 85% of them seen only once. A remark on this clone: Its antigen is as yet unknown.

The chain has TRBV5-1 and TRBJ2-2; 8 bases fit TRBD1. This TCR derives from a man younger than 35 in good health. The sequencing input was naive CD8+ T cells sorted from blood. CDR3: CASSIGTGNTGELFF. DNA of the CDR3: TGCGCCAGCAGCATCGGGACAGGGAACACCGGGGAGCTGTTTTTT.